The 6 T cell receptor beta chains reported below all come from one sample, sequenced in a study of follicular helper T cells after annual influenza vaccination. TCRdb's copy holds only in-frame clones and misses some; the assay was immunoSEQ multiplex PCR. The sample records 26,000 or so clones, roughly 80% being singletons. Specified time point: 2014-2015 season, pre-vaccination. The sequencing used CXCR5+ CD38- circulating T follicular helper cells from blood, collected on the day of influenza vaccination. Sample subset: circulating Tfh, non-naive CD4+CXCR5+PD-1+ (ICOS+CD38+ or ICOS-CD38-). Every receptor here comes from an adult who received the influenza vaccine.

This clone was counted only a few times. This chain joins TRBV6-6 and TRBJ1-5; 7 positions agree with TRBD1. The CDR3 has 14 amino acids. J lost 7 bases, V lost 1 base, and 4 bases had no gene match. The germline gives CDR1 MNHNY, CDR2 SVGAGI (reference sequence). This CDR3 is CASSYLAGGQPQHF. The CDR3 DNA reads TGTGCCAGCAGTTACTTGGCAGGGGGACAGCCCCAGCATTTT.

The genes are TRBV4-2 and TRBJ1-2, with 9 bases identical to TRBD1. Germline CDR1 LGHNA, CDR2 YNFKEQ. Germline trimming cut 2 bases from V and 2 bases from J; bases unmatched to any gene: 3. This CDR3 spans 15 amino acids. The chain's CDR3 is CASSQPGQGNYGYTF. The CDR3 coding sequence is TGTGCCAGCAGCCAACCGGGACAGGGAAACTATGGCTACACCTTC.

This clone appeared once. The rearrangement joins TRBV6-5 to TRBJ1-1; 10 bases line up with TRBD1. CDR1 and CDR2 (germline): MNHEY, SVGAGI. This CDR3 region has 13 residues. The V gene end was trimmed by 5 bases and the J gene end by 4 bases; junction bases not matched to a gene: 1. The DNA of the CDR3 is TGTGCCAGCAGTCGGACAGGGGGCACTGAAGCTTTCTTT. Encoded protein: CASSRTGGTEAFF.

This clone was detected a few times. The chain carries TRBV5-6 and TRBJ2-5; 8 positions match TRBD2. This CDR3 region has 18 residues. Germline CDR1 is SGHDT and CDR2 is YYEEEE. With V trimmed by 3 bases and J by 3 bases, 16 bases remained unmatched. CDR3 sequence reads: CASSSAGTRGPKEETQYF. In DNA, the CDR3 is TGTGCCAGCAGCTCGGCCGGGACTAGAGGGCCCAAGGAAGAGACCCAGTACTTC.

This clone was recorded once. The chain has TRBV25-1 and TRBJ2-4; tentative D call: TRBD2 (5 bases). The CDR3 has 14 amino acids. CDR1 MGHDK and CDR2 SYGVNS come from the germline V gene. Trimming removed 2 bases from V and 1 base from J, with 6 bases in between. CDR3 sequence: CASSERGAKNIQYF. Written as DNA, the CDR3 is TGTGCCAGCAGTGAACGAGGGGCCAAAAACATTCAGTACTTC.

The chain recombines TRBV5-1 with TRBJ1-1, with 10 positions matching TRBD1. This CDR3 is built from 14 residues. V dropped 4 bases and J dropped 5; count of bases not matched to a gene: 5. Germline-derived CDR1 and CDR2 are SGHRS and YFSETQ. CDR3 sequence reads: CASSTRQGATEAFF. As DNA, the CDR3 is TGCGCCAGCAGCACCCGACAGGGGGCAACTGAAGCTTTCTTT.